The clone carrying this T cell receptor (beta chain) was seen ten or more times. Its cognate antigen is unknown. Orbital computed tomography and thyroid ultrasound, together with serum TRAb and thyroxine and clinical symptoms, were used for diagnoses. The authors took PBMCs from 9.5 to 10 ml fresh peripheral blood. The sample belongs to a study of T cells in Graves' hyperthyroidism and ophthalmopathy. Across the study: Peripheral blood collection took place at initial diagnosis, before any treatment. Study results and caveats: From stable hyperthyroidism, ophthalmopathy was separated by a 13 V-J model.

Amplification yielded TCR beta CDR3 regions, with RNA transcripts as the source. TCR CDR3 regions were first amplified by RT-PCR with HTBI primers. TCRdb re-called the multiplex PCR reads through MiXCR, storing one row per CDR3 protein. The repertoire includes around 380,000 distinct CDR3 sequences, approximately 12% of them detected once, and roughly 20% sits in the top ten. The V and J ends lost 3 bases and 4 bases respectively, with 15 bases between them. Germline V gives CDR1 MNHNS, CDR2 SASEGT. The CDR3 length is 15 residues. The receptor comes from a man aged 25-45 years with Graves' hyperthyroidism that later progressed to Graves' ophthalmopathy. This sequence joins TRBV6-1 and TRBJ1-2; unclear D gene. The source material was blood. CDR3 region: CASSEWQRLGYGYTF. CDR3 DNA: TGTGCCAGCAGTGAGTGGCAGCGCCTAGGCTATGGCTACACCTTC.